This T cell receptor beta chain stems from a study of T cell clonality in common variable immunodeficiency. Study-wide results and caveats: CVID subjects showed higher TCRbeta clonality than healthy controls.

Profiled with immunoSEQ multiplex PCR; TCRdb holds only in-frame clones, not every one. The sample shows some 40,000 clones, no singletons; the ten largest hold 0.6% to 0.8%. This CDR3 contains 15 residues. Germline values: CDR1 MDHEN, CDR2 SYDVKM. Ten or more counts support this clone. Its antigen is currently unknown. The observed sequence ends 3 residues before the CDR3 terminus, with the missing tail filled in from the germline J gene. Both groups were predominantly of Caucasian heritage. The chain employs TRBV28 and TRBJ2-2, with 9 bases matching TRBD1. This TCR derives from a person aged 18 to 69 in good health. Source material: peripheral blood mononuclear cells. The CDR3 DNA, read in part, is TGTGCCAGCAGCCGCTTTGGGACAGGGTCTGAAAAG. Translation gives CASSRFGTGSEK. The full CDR3 reads CASSRFGTGSEKLFF. The entire variable domain, with the rest obtained from reference TRBV28 and TRBJ2-2, is as follows: DVKVTQSSRYLVKRTGEKVFLECVQDMDHENMFWYRQDPGLGLRLIYFSYDVKMKEKGDIPEGYSVSREKKERFSLILESASTNQTSMYLCASSRFGTGSEKLFFGEGSRLTVL.